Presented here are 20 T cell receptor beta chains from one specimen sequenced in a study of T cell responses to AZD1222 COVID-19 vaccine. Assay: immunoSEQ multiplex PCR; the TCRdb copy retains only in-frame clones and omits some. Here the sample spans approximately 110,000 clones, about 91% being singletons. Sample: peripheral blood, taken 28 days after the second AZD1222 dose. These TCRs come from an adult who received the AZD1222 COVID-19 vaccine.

CDR3 bases: TGCGCCAGCAGGGGGGGACAGATGAATGAAAAACTGTTTTTT. Translation gives CASRGGQMNEKLFF. This sequence joins TRBV4-3 and TRBJ1-4; 7 positions match TRBD1. This CDR3 region has 14 residues. Trimming removed 6 bases from V and 5 bases from J; junction bases left unmatched: 6. The germline V gene has CDR1 LGHNA and CDR2 YSLEER.

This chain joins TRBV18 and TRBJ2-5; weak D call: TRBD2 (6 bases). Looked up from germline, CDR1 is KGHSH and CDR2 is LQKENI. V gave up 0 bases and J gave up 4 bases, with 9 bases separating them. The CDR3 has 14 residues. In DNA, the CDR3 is TGTGCCAGCTCACCACCGGCGGGGTCAGAGACCCAGTACTTC. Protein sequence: CASSPPAGSETQYF.

CDR3 sequence reads: CATRIRQGWNTEAFF. The DNA for the CDR3 is TGTGCCACCAGGATAAGACAGGGGTGGAACACTGAAGCTTTCTTT. V and J are TRBV6-5 and TRBJ1-1, with 8 bases matching TRBD1. The J segment lost 1 base and the V segment lost 10 bases, leaving 11 bases of the junction unmatched. The CDR3 sequence is 15 residues long. Germline CDR1 reads MNHEY; CDR2 reads SVGAGI.

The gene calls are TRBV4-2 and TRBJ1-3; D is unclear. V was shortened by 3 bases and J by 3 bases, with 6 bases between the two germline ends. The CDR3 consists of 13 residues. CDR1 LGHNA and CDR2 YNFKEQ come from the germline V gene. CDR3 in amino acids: CASSQGNGNTIYF. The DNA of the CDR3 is TGTGCCAGCAGCCAGGGCAATGGAAACACCATATATTTT.

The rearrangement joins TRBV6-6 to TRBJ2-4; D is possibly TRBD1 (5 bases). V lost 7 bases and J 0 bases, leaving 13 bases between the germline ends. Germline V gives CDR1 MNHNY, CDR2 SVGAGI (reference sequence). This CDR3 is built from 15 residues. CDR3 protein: CASTEDSLAKNIQYF. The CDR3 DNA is TGTGCCAGCACCGAAGACAGCCTAGCCAAAAACATTCAGTACTTC.

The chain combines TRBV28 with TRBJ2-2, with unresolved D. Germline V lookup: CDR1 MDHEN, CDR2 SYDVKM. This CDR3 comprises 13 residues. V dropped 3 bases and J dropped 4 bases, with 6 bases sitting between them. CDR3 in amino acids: CASSFKGTGELFF. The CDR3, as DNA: TGTGCCAGCAGTTTTAAGGGCACCGGGGAGCTGTTTTTT.

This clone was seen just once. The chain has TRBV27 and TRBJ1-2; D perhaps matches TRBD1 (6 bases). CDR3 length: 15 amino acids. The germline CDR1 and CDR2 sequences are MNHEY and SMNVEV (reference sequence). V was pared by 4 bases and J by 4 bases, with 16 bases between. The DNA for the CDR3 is TGTGCCAGCAGTTCCCCGGGACAAGGGGTCTATGGCTACACCTTC. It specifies CASSSPGQGVYGYTF.

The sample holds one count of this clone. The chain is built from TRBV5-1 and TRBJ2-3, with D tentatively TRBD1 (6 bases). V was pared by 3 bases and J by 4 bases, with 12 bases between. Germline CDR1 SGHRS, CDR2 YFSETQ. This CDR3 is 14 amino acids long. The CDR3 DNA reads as TGCGCCAGCAGCTCCGGACAGCCCGCAGATACGCAGTATTTT. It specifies CASSSGQPADTQYF.

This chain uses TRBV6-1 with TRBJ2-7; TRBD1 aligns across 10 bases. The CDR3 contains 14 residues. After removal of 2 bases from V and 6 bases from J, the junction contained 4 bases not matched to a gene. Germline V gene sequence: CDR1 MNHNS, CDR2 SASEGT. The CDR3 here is CASSELGDRGEQYF. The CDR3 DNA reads TGTGCCAGCAGTGAATTAGGGGACAGGGGCGAGCAGTACTTC.

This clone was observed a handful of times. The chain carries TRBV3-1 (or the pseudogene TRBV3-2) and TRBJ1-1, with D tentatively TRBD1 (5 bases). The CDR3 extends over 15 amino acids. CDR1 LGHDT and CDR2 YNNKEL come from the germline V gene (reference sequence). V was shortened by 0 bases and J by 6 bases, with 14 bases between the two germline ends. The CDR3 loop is CASSQDIKGVAEAFF. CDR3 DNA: TGTGCCAGCAGCCAAGATATAAAAGGGGTCGCTGAAGCTTTCTTT.

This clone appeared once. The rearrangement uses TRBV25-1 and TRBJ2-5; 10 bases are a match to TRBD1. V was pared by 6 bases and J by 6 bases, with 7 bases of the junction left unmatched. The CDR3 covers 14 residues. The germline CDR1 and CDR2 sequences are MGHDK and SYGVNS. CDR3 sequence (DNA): TGTGCCAGCAGCTCATCGACAGGGGGCCAGACCCAGTACTTC. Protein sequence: CASSSSTGGQTQYF. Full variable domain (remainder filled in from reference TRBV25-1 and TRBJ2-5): EADIYQTPRYLVIGTGKKITLECSQTMGHDKMYWYQQDPGMELHLIHYSYGVNSTEKGDLSSESTVSRIRTEHFPLTLESARPSHTSQYLCASSSSTGGQTQYFGPGTRLLVL.

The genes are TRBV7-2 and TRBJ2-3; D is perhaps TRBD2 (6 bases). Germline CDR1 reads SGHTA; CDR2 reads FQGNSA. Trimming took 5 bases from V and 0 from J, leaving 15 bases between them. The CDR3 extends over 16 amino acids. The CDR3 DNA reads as TGTGCCAGCAGCCCCATCGGGGCGGGGAGCACAGATACGCAGTATTTT. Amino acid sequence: CASSPIGAGSTDTQYF.

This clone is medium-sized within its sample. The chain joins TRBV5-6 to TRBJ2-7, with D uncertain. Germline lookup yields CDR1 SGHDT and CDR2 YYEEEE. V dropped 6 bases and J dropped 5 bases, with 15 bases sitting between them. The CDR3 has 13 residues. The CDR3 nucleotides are TGTGCCAGCATGTATGGTAGTTCCGACGAGCAGTACTTC. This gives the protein CASMYGSSDEQYF.

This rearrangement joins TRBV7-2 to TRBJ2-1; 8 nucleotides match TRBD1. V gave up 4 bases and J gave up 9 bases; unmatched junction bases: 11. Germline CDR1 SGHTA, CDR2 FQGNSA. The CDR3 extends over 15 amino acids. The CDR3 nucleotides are TGTGCCAGCAGCTACCTGACAGGGGTAGGTGCTGAGCAGTTCTTC. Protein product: CASSYLTGVGAEQFF.

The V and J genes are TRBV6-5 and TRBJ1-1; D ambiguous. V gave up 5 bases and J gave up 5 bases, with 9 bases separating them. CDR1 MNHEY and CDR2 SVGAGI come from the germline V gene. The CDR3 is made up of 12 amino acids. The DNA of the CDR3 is TGTGCCAGCAGTAGCCGTGGGACTGAAGCTTTCTTT. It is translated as CASSSRGTEAFF.

The CDR3: CASSLGARSPLHF. The CDR3 DNA reads TGTGCCAGCAGCTTAGGGGCGAGGTCACCCCTCCACTTT. The chain couples TRBV7-2 to TRBJ1-6; D is unresolved. The CDR3 is 13 amino acids. V dropped 1 base and J dropped 10 bases, with 8 bases sitting between them. Germline-derived CDR1 and CDR2 are SGHTA and FQGNSA.

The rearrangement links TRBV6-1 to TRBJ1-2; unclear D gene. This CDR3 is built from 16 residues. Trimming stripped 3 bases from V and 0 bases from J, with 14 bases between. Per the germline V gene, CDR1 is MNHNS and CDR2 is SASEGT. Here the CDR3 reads CASSEMASLSNYGYTF. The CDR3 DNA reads TGTGCCAGCAGTGAGATGGCCTCACTATCTAACTATGGCTACACCTTC.

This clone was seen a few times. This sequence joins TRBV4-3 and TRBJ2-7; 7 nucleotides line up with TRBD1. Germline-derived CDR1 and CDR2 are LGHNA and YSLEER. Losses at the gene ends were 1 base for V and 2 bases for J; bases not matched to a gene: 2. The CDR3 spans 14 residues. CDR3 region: CASSQVQGPYEQYF. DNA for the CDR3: TGCGCCAGCAGCCAAGTACAGGGGCCCTACGAGCAGTACTTC.

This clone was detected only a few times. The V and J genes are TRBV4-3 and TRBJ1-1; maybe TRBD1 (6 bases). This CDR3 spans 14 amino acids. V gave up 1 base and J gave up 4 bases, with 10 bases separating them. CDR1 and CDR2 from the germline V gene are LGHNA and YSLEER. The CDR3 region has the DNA TGCGCCAGCAGCCAAGCTACAGGGCCCACTGAAGCTTTCTTT. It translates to CASSQATGPTEAFF.

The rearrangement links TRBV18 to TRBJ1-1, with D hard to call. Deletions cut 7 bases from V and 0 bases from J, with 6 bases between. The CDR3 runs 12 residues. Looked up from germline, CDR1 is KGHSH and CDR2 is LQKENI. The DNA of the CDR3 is TGTGCCAGCTGGAATATGAACACTGAAGCTTTCTTT. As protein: CASWNMNTEAFF.